The clone carrying this T cell receptor (beta chain) was counted ten times or more. The antigen is undetermined. The data belong to a study of T-cell reconstitution after alpha-beta-depleted transplantation in children. Study-wide results and limits: Expanded graft clones numbering several hundred reportedly gave rise to alpha-beta T cells about two months after transplant. Some patients' high day-60 TCRbeta diversity was traced to surviving recipient T cells and thymic progenitors. The main origin of T-cell counts and diversity one year after transplant was newly produced T cells.

Between the trimmed V and J ends, which lost 0 bases and 0 bases, there was a span of 19 bases. Per germline, CDR1 SGDLS and CDR2 YYNGEE. The CDR3 extends over 20 amino acids. Preparation of the TCRbeta library was carried out with unique molecular identifiers. Via MiXCR, TCRdb re-called the PCR reads, giving one row per CDR3 protein. Of some 180,000 distinct CDR3 sequences in the sample, approximately 6.9% were seen once. The TCR comes from a boy younger than 10 with acute lymphoblastic leukemia, due to receive a stem cell transplant. Source: PBMCs, taken before TCRalphabeta/CD19-depleted stem cell transplant. The chain employs TRBV9 and TRBJ2-6; the D gene is possibly TRBD1 (5 bases). CDR3 sequence: CASSVEGSRQTDSGANVLTF. In DNA form, the CDR3 reads TGTGCCAGCAGCGTAGAGGGGTCGAGACAGACCGACTCTGGGGCCAACGTCCTGACTTTC.